The clone carrying this T cell receptor (beta chain) has just one count. This sample is drawn from a study of blood T cell repertoires in COVID-19. As processed by the authors: It was from reference gene primer amplification that nucleated cell counts were estimated. The assay was immunoSEQ multiplex PCR, and TCRdb's table has in-frame clones only and misses some. V and J calls and clone size follow that table, whereas D and trimming were derived from the DNA. The sample yields about 190,000 clones, roughly 81% seen once. CDR3 length: 14 amino acids. The V end was cut by 8 bases, the J end by 2 bases, with 16 bases between. Per the germline V gene, CDR1 is MNHEY and CDR2 is SMNVEV (reference sequence).

The rearrangement links TRBV27 to TRBJ2-7, with D perhaps TRBD1 (6 bases). Sequenced input: peripheral blood. This TCR was recovered from a woman in her 70s with active or convalescent COVID-19. CDR3 DNA: TGTGCCAGCGCAACCTGGACAGAGACCTACGAGCAGTACTTC. This encodes CASATWTETYEQYF.